The present T cell receptor (beta chain) was sequenced within a study of blood T cell repertoires in COVID-19. Study-level information: The United States, Italy and Spain supplied acute and convalescent COVID-19 samples. T cells, B-cell-depleted T cells, or PBMCs supplied cDNA or gDNA.

The V and J ends lost 7 bases and 5 bases, in that order; junction bases with no gene match: 8. The germline gives CDR1 SQVTM, CDR2 ANQGSEA. The CDR3 length is 13 residues. As processed by the authors: Counts of nucleated cells, estimated from reference gene primer amplification, were obtained. The assay was immunoSEQ multiplex PCR, and TCRdb's table has in-frame clones only and misses some. For V, J and clone size, that table is used; D and trimming come from the DNA. Of about 250,000 clones in the sample, 75% to 85% were seen once. Sequencing used peripheral blood. The origin of this receptor is a human donor in a cohort sampled during active COVID-19. The chain joins TRBV29-1 to TRBJ1-1, with TRBD1 matching 9 bases. CDR3 nucleotides: TGCAGCGGGACCGGGACAGGGTCGACTGAAGCTTTCTTT. It is translated as CSGTGTGSTEAFF. The entire variable domain, with the rest obtained from reference TRBV29-1 and TRBJ1-1, is as follows: SAVISQKPSRDICQRGTSLTIQCQVDSQVTMMFWYRQQPGQSLTLIATANQGSEATYESGFVIDKFPISRPNLTFSTLTVSNMSPEDSSIYLCSGTGTGSTEAFFGQGTRLTVV.